The source of this T cell receptor (beta chain) is a study of spatial heterogeneity in lung cancer. About the research overall: Matched bulk RNA-seq gave a T cell module score that correlated strongly with tumor-region TCR transcript counts. Study conclusions and caveats: Alpha chain coverage of tumor T cells was estimated at 6.5% to 7.5%, and beta chain coverage at about 13%. In tumors, expanded intratumoral alpha and beta TCR counts tracked mutation counts.

Time point reported: sample taken at primary tumor resection. There were 75 or so donors, all of them untreated patients with early-stage non-small cell lung cancer. The V end lost 0 bases, the J end lost 4 bases, and 12 bases lay between the germline ends. The CDR3 sequence is 15 residues long. Looked up from germline, CDR1 is MNHEY and CDR2 is SMNVEV (reference sequence). In its sample, this clonotype is medium-sized. Its target is unknown. Single TCR cDNA molecules each had their own unique molecular identifier. TCRdb itself ran the 5' RACE reads through MiXCR, one entry per CDR3 protein. The repertoire includes about 3,000 distinct CDR3 sequences, more than 15% of them detected once, and 10% to 13% sits in the top ten.

This TCR was recovered from a male donor with early-stage non-small cell lung cancer. This sample comprised lung tumor tissue, obtained at surgery. The V gene is TRBV27, the J gene TRBJ1-2, with no clear D. The CDR3 protein is CASSLSFGLGYGYTF. The CDR3 DNA sequence: TGTGCCAGCAGTTTATCCTTCGGCCTGGGCTATGGCTACACCTTC.